Included here is one T cell receptor (beta chain) sequence, with context. The antigen it recognizes is unknown. No much larger clonotype is one base removed from it; base qualities were not supplied. The data stem from a study of blood T cell repertoires in COVID-19 (dated by TCRdb to the early 2020s). As for the study more broadly: Samples covering the acute and convalescent phases of COVID-19 were provided by collaborators in the United States, Italy and Spain. The material from the prospective study consisted of cDNA or gDNA derived from T cells, B-cell-depleted T cells, or PBMCs. The dataset comprised deeply sampled blood TCRbeta repertoires from subjects exposed to, actively infected with, or recovered from COVID-19. The repertoires were released in a freely available public database intended as a resource for research on the immune response to SARS-CoV-2. The samples were drawn from two sources: the first 160 participants of the ongoing ImmuneRACE study, and fewer than 1,500 subjects contributed by 6 global collaborators. Sample metadata almost always included a de-identified subject ID, COVID-19 status, age in years and sex. HLA class I and class II types, where available, came from metadata supplied by the sample provider rather than from assay-based typing. On the study overall, not on this receptor specifically: How much clinical and demographic metadata was included differed by source and by participant, and the metadata was provided uncurated.

CDR1 and CDR2, looked up from the germline V gene, are KGHSH and LQKENI. The CDR3 runs 15 residues from the cysteine to the phenylalanine. The CDR3 DNA has 45 bases and is translated from base 1. The V end gives up 3 bases and the J end 5 bases, leaving 6 bases in the junction not matched to a gene. Each collaborating institution followed its own protocols to collect whole blood in K2EDTA tubes. Collaborator samples were shipped for TCRbeta analysis as frozen whole blood, isolated PBMCs, or DNA extracted from either sample type. TCRbeta CDR3 regions were amplified from genomic DNA by means of the immunoSEQ Assay, a bias-controlled multiplex PCR. For the original study's pipeline: The number of nucleated cells in each sample was estimated from the amplification of reference gene primers within the assay. To quantify the absolute abundance of each unique TCRbeta CDR3 rearrangement, sequence reads were collapsed and filtered. For each sample, productive Simpson clonality was calculated by taking the square root of Simpson's diversity index across productive rearrangements. TCRdb took over this immuneACCESS table, retaining in-frame rearrangements with V and J assigned. Such tables are incomplete; in checked studies, under half of the missing clones stem from an unresolved V gene, and the remainder is unexplained. The V and J calls and the clone size are those of that table, but D and trimming were determined from the DNA. Here the sample has about 46,000 clones; roughly 85% occur a single time. Together, the top ten hold approximately 15% of the sample.

The sample was peripheral blood. This clonotype originated in a human donor in a cohort sampled during active COVID-19. The donor label of this sample is uncertain. Recombination linked TRBV18 to TRBJ1-4; 7 bases in the junction line up with TRBD1. The CDR3 protein sequence reads: CASSPTDRRNEKLFF. The bases are TGTGCCAGCTCACCTACGGACAGGCGGAATGAAAAACTGTTTTTT.